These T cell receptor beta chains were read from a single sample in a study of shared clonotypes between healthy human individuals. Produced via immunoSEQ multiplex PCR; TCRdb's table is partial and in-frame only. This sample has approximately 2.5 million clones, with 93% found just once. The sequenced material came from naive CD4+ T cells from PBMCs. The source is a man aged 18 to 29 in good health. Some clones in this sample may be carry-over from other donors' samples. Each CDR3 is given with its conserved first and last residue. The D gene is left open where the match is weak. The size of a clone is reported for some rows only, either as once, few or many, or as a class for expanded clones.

CDR3 protein: CASSTNAGAGGTQYF
CDR3 DNA: TGTGCCAGCAGCACGAACGCAGGGGCCGGGGGGACCCAGTACTTC
V gene: TRBV7-7
D gene: NA
clone size: NA
J gene: TRBJ2-5

CDR3 protein: CASRPGRINQPQHF
CDR3 DNA: TGTGCCAGCAGACCTGGACGGATCAATCAGCCCCAGCATTTT
V gene: TRBV2
D gene: NA
clone size: NA
J gene: TRBJ1-5

CDR3 protein: CASSLVTGGETQYF
CDR3 DNA: TGCGCCAGCAGCCTGGTGACAGGGGGAGAGACCCAGTACTTC
V gene: TRBV5-1
D gene: TRBD1
clone size: once
J gene: TRBJ2-5

CDR3 protein: CASSVVVADTQYF
CDR3 DNA: TGTGCCAGCAGCGTAGTTGTCGCAGATACGCAGTATTTT
V gene: TRBV9
D gene: NA
clone size: NA
J gene: TRBJ2-3

CDR3 protein: CASSATGGNSGNTIYF
CDR3 DNA: TGTGCCAGCAGCGCGACAGGTGGAAACTCTGGAAACACCATATATTTT
V gene: TRBV9
D gene: NA
clone size: NA
J gene: TRBJ1-3

CDR3 protein: CASSLRLGTGELFF
CDR3 DNA: TGTGCCAGCAGCCTACGACTGGGTACCGGGGAGCTGTTTTTT
V gene: TRBV7-2
D gene: NA
clone size: NA
J gene: TRBJ2-2

CDR3 protein: CASSLAIGRGGNQPQHF
CDR3 DNA: TGTGCCAGCAGCTTAGCGATAGGAAGGGGGGGCAATCAGCCCCAGCATTTT
V gene: TRBV7-8
D gene: NA
clone size: NA
J gene: TRBJ1-5

CDR3 protein: CASSLTAIRTEPQHF
CDR3 DNA: TGTGCCAGCTCACTAACAGCGATTCGAACGGAGCCCCAGCATTTT
V gene: TRBV18
D gene: NA
clone size: NA
J gene: TRBJ1-5

CDR3 protein: CASSAGTGVKRWSEQYF
CDR3 DNA: TGTGCCAGCAGCGCTGGGACAGGGGTTAAGAGATGGTCCGAGCAGTACTTC
V gene: TRBV5-4
D gene: TRBD1
clone size: NA
J gene: TRBJ2-7

CDR3 protein: CSATQGSEQFF
CDR3 DNA: TGCAGTGCCACCCAGGGAAGTGAGCAGTTCTTC
V gene: TRBV20-1
D gene: NA
clone size: NA
J gene: TRBJ2-1

CDR3 protein: CASSRGRDQPQHF
CDR3 DNA: TGTGCCAGCAGTAGGGGGCGGGATCAGCCCCAGCATTTT
V gene: TRBV28
D gene: TRBD1
clone size: NA
J gene: TRBJ1-5

CDR3 protein: CAISTRGGESLSYEQYF
CDR3 DNA: TGTGCCATCAGTACCCGGGGGGGGGAGTCCCTCTCCTACGAGCAGTACTTC
V gene: TRBV10-3
D gene: TRBD2
clone size: NA
J gene: TRBJ2-7

CDR3 protein: CASSPTARPGLDTEAFF
CDR3 DNA: TGTGCCAGCTCACCAACCGCAAGGCCAGGGCTGGACACTGAAGCTTTCTTT
V gene: TRBV18
D gene: NA
clone size: few
J gene: TRBJ1-1

CDR3 protein: CASSLGPGRDGQPQHF
CDR3 DNA: TGTGCCAGCAGCTTGGGGCCAGGGAGGGATGGGCAGCCCCAGCATTTT
V gene: TRBV5-5
D gene: NA
clone size: NA
J gene: TRBJ1-5

CDR3 protein: CASSLGESRVRAVGRRQGAQYF
CDR3 DNA: TGTGCCAGCAGTTTAGGGGAAAGCCGGGTACGCGCGGTAGGCAGGCGACAAGGGGCCCAGTACTTC
V gene: TRBV28
D gene: NA
clone size: once
J gene: TRBJ2-5

CDR3 protein: CSATTSLGYNEQFF
CDR3 DNA: TGCAGCGCTACGACTAGTTTGGGCTACAATGAGCAGTTCTTC
V gene: TRBV29-1
D gene: NA
clone size: NA
J gene: TRBJ2-1

CDR3 protein: CASRPLVEWEAPYEQYF
CDR3 DNA: TGTGCCAGCAGACCTCTCGTTGAGTGGGAGGCCCCCTACGAGCAGTACTTC
V gene: TRBV28
D gene: NA
clone size: NA
J gene: TRBJ2-7

CDR3 protein: CASSPGPRTGATDTQYF
CDR3 DNA: TGTGCCAGCAGCCCCGGGCCCCGGACAGGGGCCACAGATACGCAGTATTTT
V gene: TRBV11-2
D gene: TRBD1
clone size: NA
J gene: TRBJ2-3

CDR3 protein: CASSFGRGTDYNEQFF
CDR3 DNA: TGTGCCAGCAGCTTTGGCAGAGGGACAGACTACAATGAGCAGTTCTTC
V gene: TRBV5-4
D gene: TRBD1
clone size: once
J gene: TRBJ2-1

CDR3 protein: CASSTGTMGEQYF
CDR3 DNA: TGCGCCAGCAGCACGGGGACAATGGGCGAGCAGTACTTC
V gene: TRBV5-1
D gene: NA
clone size: NA
J gene: TRBJ2-7

CDR3 protein: CASSIGRWNTEAFF
CDR3 DNA: TGTGCCAGCTCCATAGGACGGTGGAACACTGAAGCTTTCTTT
V gene: TRBV18
D gene: NA
clone size: NA
J gene: TRBJ1-1

CDR3 protein: CSVEERLATYSYNEQFF
CDR3 DNA: TGCAGCGTTGAAGAGAGACTAGCGACCTACTCCTACAATGAGCAGTTCTTC
V gene: TRBV29-1
D gene: TRBD2
clone size: NA
J gene: TRBJ2-1

CDR3 protein: CASSTGTGGADTQYF
CDR3 DNA: TGTGCCAGCAGTACCGGGACAGGGGGCGCAGATACGCAGTATTTT
V gene: TRBV6-4
D gene: TRBD1
clone size: NA
J gene: TRBJ2-3

CDR3 protein: CASRPVSTNEKLFF
CDR3 DNA: TGTGCCAGCAGACCAGTCTCAACTAATGAAAAACTGTTTTTT
V gene: TRBV11-2
D gene: NA
clone size: NA
J gene: TRBJ1-4

CDR3 protein: CASSFWAGAVPQFF
CDR3 DNA: TGTGCCAGCAGTTTTTGGGCAGGGGCGGTACCGCAGTTCTTC
V gene: TRBV28
D gene: NA
clone size: NA
J gene: TRBJ2-1

CDR3 protein: CASSYSRGRDTQYF
CDR3 DNA: TGTGCCAGCAGTTACTCGAGGGGGAGGGATACGCAGTATTTT
V gene: TRBV6-5
D gene: NA
clone size: NA
J gene: TRBJ2-3

CDR3 protein: CASSPNFGRGGYYNEQFF
CDR3 DNA: TGTGCCAGCAGCCCAAATTTCGGGAGGGGGGGCTACTACAATGAGCAGTTCTTC
V gene: TRBV14
D gene: TRBD2
clone size: NA
J gene: TRBJ2-1

CDR3 protein: CASRNSGADTQYF
CDR3 DNA: TGTGCCAGCAGGAATAGTGGCGCAGATACGCAGTATTTT
V gene: TRBV6-5
D gene: NA
clone size: NA
J gene: TRBJ2-3

CDR3 protein: CASSRTLQETQYF
CDR3 DNA: TGCGCCAGCAGCCGGACACTCCAAGAGACCCAGTACTTC
V gene: TRBV10-1
D gene: NA
clone size: NA
J gene: TRBJ2-5

CDR3 protein: CASSLRTGVNYGYTF
CDR3 DNA: TGTGCCAGCAGCTTGCGAACAGGGGTTAACTATGGCTACACCTTC
V gene: TRBV7-2
D gene: TRBD1
clone size: NA
J gene: TRBJ1-2

CDR3 protein: CSVNSPYRDGYTF
CDR3 DNA: TGCAGCGTCAATTCGCCTTACAGGGACGGCTACACCTTC
V gene: TRBV29-1
D gene: NA
clone size: NA
J gene: TRBJ1-2

CDR3 protein: CASSLTGPNTEAFF
CDR3 DNA: TGTGCCAGCAGCCTTACAGGCCCGAACACTGAAGCTTTCTTT
V gene: TRBV7-2
D gene: NA
clone size: NA
J gene: TRBJ1-1

CDR3 protein: CASGNLYNEQFF
CDR3 DNA: TGTGCCAGCGGGAACCTCTACAATGAGCAGTTCTTC
V gene: TRBV6-5
D gene: NA
clone size: NA
J gene: TRBJ2-1

CDR3 protein: CASRPNTGDQPQHF
CDR3 DNA: TGCGCCAGCAGACCTAACACAGGGGATCAGCCCCAGCATTTT
V gene: TRBV5-1
D gene: TRBD1
clone size: NA
J gene: TRBJ1-5

CDR3 protein: CASSPRWWFF
CDR3 DNA: TGTGCCAGTAGCCCTAGGTGGTGGTTCTTC
V gene: TRBV19
D gene: NA
clone size: NA
J gene: TRBJ2-1

CDR3 protein: CASSLGGTVSYEQYF
CDR3 DNA: TGCGCCAGCAGCTTGGGGGGGACAGTTTCCTACGAGCAGTACTTC
V gene: TRBV5-1
D gene: TRBD1
clone size: NA
J gene: TRBJ2-7

CDR3 protein: CASRGDRGRETQYF
CDR3 DNA: TGTGCCAGCAGAGGGGACAGGGGCCGAGAGACCCAGTACTTC
V gene: TRBV2
D gene: TRBD1
clone size: NA
J gene: TRBJ2-5

CDR3 protein: CASSESTGRETQYF
CDR3 DNA: TGTGCCAGCAGTGAATCGACAGGGAGGGAGACCCAGTACTTC
V gene: TRBV6-1
D gene: NA
clone size: once
J gene: TRBJ2-5

CDR3 protein: CASSLRRELGDTQYF
CDR3 DNA: TGTGCCAGCAGCTTACGCAGGGAGCTTGGAGATACGCAGTATTTT
V gene: TRBV7-9
D gene: NA
clone size: NA
J gene: TRBJ2-3

CDR3 protein: CASSIVLGLNRETQYF
CDR3 DNA: TGTGCCAGTAGTATAGTCCTGGGGCTCAATCGAGAGACCCAGTACTTC
V gene: TRBV19
D gene: NA
clone size: once
J gene: TRBJ2-5

CDR3 protein: CASSWQGATEAFF
CDR3 DNA: TGTGCCAGCAGCTGGCAGGGGGCCACTGAAGCTTTCTTT
V gene: TRBV7-8
D gene: TRBD1
clone size: NA
J gene: TRBJ1-1

CDR3 protein: CASSRDRGHGYTF
CDR3 DNA: TGTGCCAGCAGCCGGGACAGGGGTCATGGCTACACCTTC
V gene: TRBV6-6
D gene: TRBD1
clone size: NA
J gene: TRBJ1-2